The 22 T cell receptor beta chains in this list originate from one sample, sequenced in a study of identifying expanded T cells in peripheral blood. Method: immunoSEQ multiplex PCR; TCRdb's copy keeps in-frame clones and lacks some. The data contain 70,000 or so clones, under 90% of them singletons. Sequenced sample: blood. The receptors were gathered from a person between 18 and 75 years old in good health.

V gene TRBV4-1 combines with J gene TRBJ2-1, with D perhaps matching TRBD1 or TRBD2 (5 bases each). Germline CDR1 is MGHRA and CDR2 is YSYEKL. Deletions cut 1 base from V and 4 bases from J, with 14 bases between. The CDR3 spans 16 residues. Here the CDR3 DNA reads TGCGCCAGCAGCCAAGGGGGACGGGATCTATACAATGAGCAGTTCTTC. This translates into CASSQGGRDLYNEQFF.

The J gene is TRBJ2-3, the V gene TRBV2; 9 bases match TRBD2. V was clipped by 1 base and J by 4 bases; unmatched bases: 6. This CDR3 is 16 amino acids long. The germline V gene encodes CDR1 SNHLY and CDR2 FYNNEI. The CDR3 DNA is TGTGCCAGCAGTGAAGGGTCTAGCGGGATACCAGATACGCAGTATTTT. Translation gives CASSEGSSGIPDTQYF. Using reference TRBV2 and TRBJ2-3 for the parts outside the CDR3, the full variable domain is EPEVTQTPSHQVTQMGQEVILRCVPISNHLYFYWYRQILGQKVEFLVSFYNNEISEKSEIFDDQFSVERPDGSNFTLKIRSTKLEDSAMYFCASSEGSSGIPDTQYFGPGTRLTVL.

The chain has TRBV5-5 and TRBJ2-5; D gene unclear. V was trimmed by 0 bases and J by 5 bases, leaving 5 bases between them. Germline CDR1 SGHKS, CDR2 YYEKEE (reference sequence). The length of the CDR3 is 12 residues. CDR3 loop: CASSLGLETQYF. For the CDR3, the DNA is TGTGCCAGCAGCTTGGGGCTGGAGACCCAGTACTTC.

The CDR3 bases are TGTGCCAGCAGCTTATTCGGGGGGCCCGGCACTGAAGCTTTCTTT. Its translation is CASSLFGGPGTEAFF. The chain combines TRBV7-2 with TRBJ1-1, with D possibly being TRBD1 (6 bases). The CDR3 loop spans 15 amino acids. Germline V gene lookup returns CDR1 SGHTA and CDR2 FQGNSA. V lost 2 bases, J lost 4 bases, and 14 bases lay in between.

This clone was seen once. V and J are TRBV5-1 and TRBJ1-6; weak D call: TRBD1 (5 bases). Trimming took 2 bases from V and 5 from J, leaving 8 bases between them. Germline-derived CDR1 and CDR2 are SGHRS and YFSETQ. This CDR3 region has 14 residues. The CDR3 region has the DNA TGCGCCAGCAGCTTCCAGACAGATAATTCACCCCTCCACTTT. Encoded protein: CASSFQTDNSPLHF.

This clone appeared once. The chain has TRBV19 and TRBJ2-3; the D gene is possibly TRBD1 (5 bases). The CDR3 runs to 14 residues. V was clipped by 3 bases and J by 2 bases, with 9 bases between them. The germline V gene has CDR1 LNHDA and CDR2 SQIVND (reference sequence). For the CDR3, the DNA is TGTGCCAGTAGTATGGGGCGTTTCACAGATACGCAGTATTTT. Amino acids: CASSMGRFTDTQYF.

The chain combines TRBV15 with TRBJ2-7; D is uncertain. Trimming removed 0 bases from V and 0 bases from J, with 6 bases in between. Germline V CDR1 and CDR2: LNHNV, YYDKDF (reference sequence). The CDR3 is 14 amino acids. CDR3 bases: TGTGCCACCAGCAGAGATCGGAGCTCCTACGAGCAGTACTTC. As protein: CATSRDRSSYEQYF.

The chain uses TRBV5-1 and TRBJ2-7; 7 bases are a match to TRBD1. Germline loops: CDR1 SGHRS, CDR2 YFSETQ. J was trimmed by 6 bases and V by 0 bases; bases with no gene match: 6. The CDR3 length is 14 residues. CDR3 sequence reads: CASSLGQGPSEQYF. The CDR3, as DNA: TGCGCCAGCAGCTTGGGACAGGGTCCCTCCGAGCAGTACTTC. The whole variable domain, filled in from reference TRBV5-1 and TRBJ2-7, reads KAGVTQTPRYLIKTRGQQVTLSCSPISGHRSVSWYQQTPGQGLQFLFEYFSETQRNKGNFPGRFSGRQFSNSRSEMNVSTLELGDSALYLCASSLGQGPSEQYFGPGTRLTVT.

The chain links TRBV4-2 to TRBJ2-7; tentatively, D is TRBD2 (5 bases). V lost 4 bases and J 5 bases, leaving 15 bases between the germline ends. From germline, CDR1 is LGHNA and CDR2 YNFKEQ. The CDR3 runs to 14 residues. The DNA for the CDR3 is TGTGCCAGCAGCCCTTCCTCTAGCTCGAACGAGCAGTACTTC. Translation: CASSPSSSSNEQYF.

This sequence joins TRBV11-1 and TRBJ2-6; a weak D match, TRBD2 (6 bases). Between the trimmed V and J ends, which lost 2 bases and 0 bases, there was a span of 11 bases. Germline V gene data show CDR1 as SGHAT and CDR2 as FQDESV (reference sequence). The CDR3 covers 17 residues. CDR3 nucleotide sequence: TGTGCCAGCAGCTTACTCACTAGCAGCTCTGGGGCCAACGTCCTGACTTTC. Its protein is CASSLLTSSSGANVLTF.

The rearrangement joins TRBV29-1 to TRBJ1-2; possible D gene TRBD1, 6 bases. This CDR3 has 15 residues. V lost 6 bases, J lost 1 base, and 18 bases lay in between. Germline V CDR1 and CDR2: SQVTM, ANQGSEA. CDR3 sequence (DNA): TGCAGCGTGCGAGATACAGGGAAAGTTAACTATGGCTACACCTTC. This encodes CSVRDTGKVNYGYTF. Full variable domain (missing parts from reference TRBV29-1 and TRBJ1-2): SAVISQKPSRDICQRGTSLTIQCQVDSQVTMMFWYRQQPGQSLTLIATANQGSEATYESGFVIDKFPISRPNLTFSTLTVSNMSPEDSSIYLCSVRDTGKVNYGYTFGSGTRLTVV.

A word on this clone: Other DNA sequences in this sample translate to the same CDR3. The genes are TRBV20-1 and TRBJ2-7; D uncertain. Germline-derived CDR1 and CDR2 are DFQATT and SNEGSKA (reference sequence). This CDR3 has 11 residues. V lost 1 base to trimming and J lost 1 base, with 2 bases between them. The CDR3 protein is CSARGSYEQYF. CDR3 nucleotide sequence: TGCAGTGCTAGAGGGTCCTACGAGCAGTACTTC.

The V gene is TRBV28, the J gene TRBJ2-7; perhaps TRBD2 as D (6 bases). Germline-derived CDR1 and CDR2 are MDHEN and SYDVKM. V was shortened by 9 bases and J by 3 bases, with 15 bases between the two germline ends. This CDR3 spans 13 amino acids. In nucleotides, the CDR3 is TGTGCCAGTAGAACTAGCCTTGTCTACGAGCAGTACTTC. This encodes CASRTSLVYEQYF.

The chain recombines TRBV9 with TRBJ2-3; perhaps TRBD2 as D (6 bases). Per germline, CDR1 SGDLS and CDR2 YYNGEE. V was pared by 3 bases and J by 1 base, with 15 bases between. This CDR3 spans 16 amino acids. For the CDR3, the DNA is TGTGCCAGCAGCGCCCGGACGGGGGACGGCACAGATACGCAGTATTTT. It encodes CASSARTGDGTDTQYF.

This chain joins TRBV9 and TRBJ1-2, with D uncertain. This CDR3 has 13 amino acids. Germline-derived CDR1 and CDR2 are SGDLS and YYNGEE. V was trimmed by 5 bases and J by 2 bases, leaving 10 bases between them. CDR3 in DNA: TGTGCCAGCAGTATGGGTGGGAACTATGGCTACACCTTC. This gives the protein CASSMGGNYGYTF.

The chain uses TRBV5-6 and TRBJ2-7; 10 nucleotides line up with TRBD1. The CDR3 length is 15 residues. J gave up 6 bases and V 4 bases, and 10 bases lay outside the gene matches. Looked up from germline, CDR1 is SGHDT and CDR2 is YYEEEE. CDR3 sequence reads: CASSPATGTGAEQYF. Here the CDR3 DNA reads TGTGCCAGCAGCCCTGCAACCGGGACAGGGGCCGAGCAGTACTTC.

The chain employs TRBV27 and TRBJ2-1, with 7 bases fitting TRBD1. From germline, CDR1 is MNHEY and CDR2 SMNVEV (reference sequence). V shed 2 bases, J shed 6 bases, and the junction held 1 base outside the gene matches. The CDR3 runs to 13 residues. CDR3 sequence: CASSLNRGNEQFF. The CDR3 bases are TGTGCCAGCAGTTTAAACAGGGGCAATGAGCAGTTCTTC.

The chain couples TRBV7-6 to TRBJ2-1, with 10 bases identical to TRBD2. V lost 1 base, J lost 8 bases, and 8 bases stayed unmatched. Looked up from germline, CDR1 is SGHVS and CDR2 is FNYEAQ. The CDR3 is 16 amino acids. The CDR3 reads CASSLETGTSEDEQFF. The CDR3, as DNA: TGTGCCAGCAGCTTAGAAACCGGGACTAGCGAAGATGAGCAGTTCTTC.

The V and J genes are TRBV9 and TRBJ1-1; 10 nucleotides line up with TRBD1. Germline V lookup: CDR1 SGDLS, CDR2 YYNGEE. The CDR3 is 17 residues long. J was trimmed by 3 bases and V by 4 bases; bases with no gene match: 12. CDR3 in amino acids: CASSPLLGGTGDTEAFF. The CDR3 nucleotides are TGTGCCAGCAGCCCATTACTAGGGGGGACAGGGGACACTGAAGCTTTCTTT.

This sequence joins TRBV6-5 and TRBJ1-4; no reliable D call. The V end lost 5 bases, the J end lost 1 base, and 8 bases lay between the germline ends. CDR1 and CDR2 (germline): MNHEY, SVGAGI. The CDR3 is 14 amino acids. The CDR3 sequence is CASSHRLTNEKLFF. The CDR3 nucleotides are TGTGCCAGCAGTCACAGACTAACTAATGAAAAACTGTTTTTT.

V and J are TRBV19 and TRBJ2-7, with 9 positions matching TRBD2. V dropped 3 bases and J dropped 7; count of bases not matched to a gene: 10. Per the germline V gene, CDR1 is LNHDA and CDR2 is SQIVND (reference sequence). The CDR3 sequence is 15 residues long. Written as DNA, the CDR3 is TGTGCCAGTAGTATCCAATTAGCGGGAGCAGGGGAGCAGTACTTC. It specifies CASSIQLAGAGEQYF. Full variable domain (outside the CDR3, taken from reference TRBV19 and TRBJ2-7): DGGITQSPKYLFRKEGQNVTLSCEQNLNHDAMYWYRQDPGQGLRLIYYSQIVNDFQKGDIAEGYSVSREKKESFPLTVTSAQKNPTAFYLCASSIQLAGAGEQYFGPGTRLTVT.

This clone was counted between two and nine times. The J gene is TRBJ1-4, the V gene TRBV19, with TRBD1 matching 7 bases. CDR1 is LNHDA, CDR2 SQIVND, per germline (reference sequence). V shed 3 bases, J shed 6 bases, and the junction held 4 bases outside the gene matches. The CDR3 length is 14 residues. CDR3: CASSMTGNDEKLFF. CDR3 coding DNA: TGTGCCAGTAGTATGACAGGGAACGATGAAAAACTGTTTTTT.